A single TCR beta chain is shown here with its context. This may be a read error, as it is one base from a much larger clone. The germline V gene encodes CDR1 MDHEN and CDR2 SYDVKM. V gave up 5 bases and J gave up 7 bases, with 18 bases separating them. CDR3 size: 14 residues. Previously published methods and listed TCR primers were used for the bulk TCR libraries. TCRdb re-called the PCR reads through MiXCR, storing one row per CDR3 protein. The repertoire holds around 300,000 distinct CDR3 sequences, with about a quarter as singletons. The data originate from a study of molecular identifiers for immune sequencing clone quantification. Overall study context: Replicates partitioned RNA from roughly 20,000 or 100,000 naive CD8 cells into five parts, sequencing four.

Naive CD8 T cells were FACS-sorted by CD8+CD4-CCR7+CD45RA+ markers. This chain connects TRBV28 to TRBJ2-7; possibly TRBD1 or TRBD2 for D (5 bases each). Material for sequencing was naive CD8+ T cells from blood, with Jurkat cell RNA spiked in. Subset: FACS-sorted CD8+CD4-CCR7+CD45RA+ naive T cells. This clonotype was sampled from a human donor in good health. Some libraries in this study had Jurkat cell RNA spiked in. DNA of the CDR3: TGTGCCAGCAGTCTCCTACAGGCCGGGGAGGAGCAGTACTTC. It yields the protein CASSLLQAGEEQYF.